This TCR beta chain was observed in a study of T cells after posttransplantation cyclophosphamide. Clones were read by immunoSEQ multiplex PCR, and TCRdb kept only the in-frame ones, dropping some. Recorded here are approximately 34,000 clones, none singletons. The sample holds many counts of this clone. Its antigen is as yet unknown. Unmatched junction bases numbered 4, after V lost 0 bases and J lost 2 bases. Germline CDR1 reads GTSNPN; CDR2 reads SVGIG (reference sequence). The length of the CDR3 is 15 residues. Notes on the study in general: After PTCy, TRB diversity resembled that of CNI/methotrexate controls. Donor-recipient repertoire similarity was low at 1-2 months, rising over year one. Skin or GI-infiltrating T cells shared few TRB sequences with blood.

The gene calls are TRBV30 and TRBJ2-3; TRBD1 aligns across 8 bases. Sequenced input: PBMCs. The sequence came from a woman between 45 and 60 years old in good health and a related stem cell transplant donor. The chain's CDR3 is CAWSVMDRDTDTQYF. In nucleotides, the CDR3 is TGTGCCTGGAGTGTGATGGACAGGGACACAGATACGCAGTATTTT.